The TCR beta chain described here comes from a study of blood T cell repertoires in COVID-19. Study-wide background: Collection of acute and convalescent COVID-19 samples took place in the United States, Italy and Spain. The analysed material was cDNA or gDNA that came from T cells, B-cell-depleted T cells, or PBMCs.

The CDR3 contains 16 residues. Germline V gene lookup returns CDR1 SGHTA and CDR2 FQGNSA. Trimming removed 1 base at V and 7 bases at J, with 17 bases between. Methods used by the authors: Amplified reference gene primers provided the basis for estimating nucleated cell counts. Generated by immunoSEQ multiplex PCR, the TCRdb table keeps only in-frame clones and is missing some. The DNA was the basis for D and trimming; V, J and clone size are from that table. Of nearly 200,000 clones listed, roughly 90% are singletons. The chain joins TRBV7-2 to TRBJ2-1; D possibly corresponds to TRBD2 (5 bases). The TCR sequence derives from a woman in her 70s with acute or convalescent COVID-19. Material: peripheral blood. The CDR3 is CASSLEMVARANEQFF. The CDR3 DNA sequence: TGTGCCAGCAGCTTAGAAATGGTAGCGAGGGCAAATGAGCAGTTCTTC.